These 31 T cell receptor beta chains share one sample of origin, sequenced in a study of blood T cell repertoires in COVID-19 (TCRdb year 2020). Libraries were built with the immunoSEQ multiplex PCR assay. This immuneACCESS table, as held by TCRdb, lists in-frame sequences with V and J called but not all clones. Of the missing ones, under half trace to an unresolved V gene in checked studies; the others have no known cause. A total of approximately 360,000 clones appear in this sample, approximately 87% of them only once. The ten largest clones capture more than 0.9% of the sample. The material sequenced was PBMCs or T cells enriched from blood (not recorded which). These receptors were obtained from a woman aged 25 to 39 with acute COVID-19.

The CDR3 nucleotides read TGTGCCAGCTCACCCCCGCAGGGGGAGAACTACGAGCAGTACTTC. This sequence encodes CASSPPQGENYEQYF. J is TRBJ2-7 and V is TRBV18, with 7 bases matching TRBD1. With 3 bases clipped from V and 3 bases from J, the junction kept 8 bases outside the gene matches. Germline CDR1 is KGHSH and CDR2 is LQKENI. The CDR3 is 15 residues long.

The V call is TRBV25-1, the J call TRBJ2-4; TRBD1 is a possible D gene (7 bases). V lost 0 bases, J lost 6 bases, and 9 bases lay in between. The CDR3 loop spans 14 amino acids. From germline, CDR1 is MGHDK and CDR2 SYGVNS. The DNA of the CDR3 is TGTGCCAGCAGTGAATATCAGGGGGGAAACATTCAGTACTTC. Translation: CASSEYQGGNIQYF.

The chain joins TRBV9 to TRBJ2-2, with D maybe TRBD1 (6 bases). Deletions cut 0 bases from V and 2 bases from J, with 14 bases between. The CDR3 runs to 17 residues. Germline CDR1 and CDR2: SGDLS and YYNGEE. The CDR3 DNA reads TGTGCCAGCAGCGTAGCTCGTCAGGGGACCAACACCGGGGAGCTGTTTTTT. It yields the protein CASSVARQGTNTGELFF.

This clone was found once. The J gene is TRBJ1-5, the V gene TRBV7-2, with 9 positions matching TRBD1. Germline V lookup: CDR1 SGHTA, CDR2 FQGNSA. Germline trimming cut 3 bases from V and 2 bases from J; bases unmatched to any gene: 5. This CDR3 comprises 16 residues. The CDR3 reads CASSLNRGQGNQPQHF. CDR3 sequence (DNA): TGTGCCAGCAGCTTGAACAGGGGGCAGGGCAATCAGCCCCAGCATTTT.

This clone has more than one count but fewer than ten. The V gene is TRBV30, the J gene TRBJ1-6; 7 nucleotides match TRBD1. The CDR3 runs 14 residues. Trimming cost V 4 bases and J 7 bases; bases outside gene matches: 7. The germline V gene encodes CDR1 GTSNPN and CDR2 SVGIG (reference sequence). The CDR3 coding sequence is TGTGCCTGGAACATACCGGGACAGAATTCACCCCTCCACTTT. Amino acids: CAWNIPGQNSPLHF.

This rearrangement joins TRBV18 to TRBJ1-1, with TRBD1 as a possible D gene (6 bases). Trimming stripped 5 bases from V and 0 bases from J, with 13 bases between. This CDR3 region has 15 residues. Germline V CDR1 and CDR2: KGHSH, LQKENI. Here the CDR3 DNA reads TGTGCCAGCTCAGTAATACAGGGCTTGAACACTGAAGCTTTCTTT. Protein sequence: CASSVIQGLNTEAFF.

This chain connects TRBV24-1 to TRBJ1-5; 12 bases are shared with TRBD1. Germline CDR1 KGHDR, CDR2 SFDVKD. The V segment lost 4 bases and the J segment 7 bases; nucleotides outside the gene matches: 7. This CDR3 spans 16 amino acids. DNA of the CDR3: TGTGCCACCAGTGACCCGGGACAGGGGGCCGAACAGCCCCAGCATTTT. Translating it yields CATSDPGQGAEQPQHF.

The J gene is TRBJ2-7, the V gene TRBV3-1 (or the pseudogene TRBV3-2), with 11 bases that match TRBD2. Losses at the gene ends were 1 base for V and 0 bases for J; bases not matched to a gene: 2. There are 16 residues in the CDR3. In germline, CDR1 is LGHDT, CDR2 YNNKEL (reference sequence). The DNA for the CDR3 is TGTGCCAGCAGCCAAGGACTAGCGGGGTACTCCTACGAGCAGTACTTC. Its translation: CASSQGLAGYSYEQYF.

The chain links TRBV30 to TRBJ2-3; 12 nucleotides match TRBD2. The CDR3 is made up of 18 amino acids. V dropped 2 bases and J dropped 1; count of bases not matched to a gene: 10. CDR1 and CDR2 from the germline V gene are GTSNPN and SVGIG (reference sequence). In DNA, the CDR3 is TGTGCCTGGAGTTCCCGGACCAGACTAGCGGGGGGCACAGATACGCAGTATTTT. This codes for CAWSSRTRLAGGTDTQYF.

The chain combines TRBV5-5 with TRBJ1-6; D possibly corresponds to TRBD1 (5 bases). Per germline, CDR1 SGHKS and CDR2 YYEKEE (reference sequence). Trimming cost V 4 bases and J 9 bases, with 14 bases left between them. CDR3 length equals 14 residues. In nucleotides, the CDR3 is TGTGCCAGCAGCGTTGGGCAGGGCCCTTCACCCCTCCACTTT. It codes for CASSVGQGPSPLHF.

The chain couples TRBV19 to TRBJ1-2; D might be TRBD1 (6 bases). The CDR3 has 16 amino acids. The V end was cut by 3 bases, the J end by 1 base, with 15 bases between. The germline V gene encodes CDR1 LNHDA and CDR2 SQIVND (reference sequence). The CDR3 is CASSITGQIFNYGYTF. CDR3 DNA sequence: TGTGCCAGTAGTATTACCGGACAGATATTTAACTATGGCTACACCTTC.

The chain is built from TRBV6-4 and TRBJ1-1; TRBD1 aligns across 7 bases. Germline V gene lookup returns CDR1 MRHNA and CDR2 SNTAGT. Trimming at V came to 4 bases and at J to 4 bases, leaving 6 bases not matched to a gene. There are 14 residues in the CDR3. The CDR3 DNA reads TGTGCCAGCAGTGCCCGACAGGGTGGCACTGAAGCTTTCTTT. Residues: CASSARQGGTEAFF.

This chain connects TRBV5-5 to TRBJ2-2; TRBD1 is a possible D gene (6 bases). V was clipped by 4 bases and J by 2 bases, with 24 bases between them. The CDR3 length is 19 residues. In germline, CDR1 is SGHKS, CDR2 YYEKEE (reference sequence). The CDR3 nucleotides are TGTGCCAGCAGCCTGCACCTATCCACCGGGACAACAAACACCGGGGAGCTGTTTTTT. It yields the protein CASSLHLSTGTTNTGELFF.

This chain links TRBV3-1 (or the pseudogene TRBV3-2) with TRBJ2-5, with a possible D match to TRBD2 (7 bases). Between the trimmed V and J ends, which lost 4 bases and 0 bases, there was a span of 18 bases. The CDR3 extends over 17 amino acids. Germline assignment: CDR1 LGHDT and CDR2 YNNKEL (reference sequence). The CDR3 DNA follows: TGTGCCAGCAGCCGCCGCGGGGGCCTTTCGTACCAAGAGACCCAGTACTTC. Amino acid sequence: CASSRRGGLSYQETQYF.

V usage is TRBV6-5 and J usage is TRBJ2-5; 7 bases fit TRBD1. The CDR3 has 13 amino acids. Trimming took 9 bases from V and 1 from J; bases not matched to a gene: 5. Germline CDR1 reads MNHEY; CDR2 reads SVGAGI. CDR3 nucleotide sequence: TGTGCCAGTCCGGGACAGCCCCAAGAGACCCAGTACTTC. This encodes CASPGQPQETQYF.

The chain couples TRBV12-5 to TRBJ2-2, with a tentative D call TRBD2 (6 bases). The CDR3 extends over 17 amino acids. The germline V gene has CDR1 LGHNT and CDR2 FRNRAP. V was trimmed by 0 bases and J by 3 bases, leaving 14 bases between them. CDR3 nucleotides: TGTGCTAGTGGTTTGGTACGGGGACTTCGGGACACCGGGGAGCTGTTTTTT. The encoded protein is CASGLVRGLRDTGELFF.

As DNA, the CDR3 is TGTGCCACCAGTGATTTGGGGACAGGAGCAGATACGCAGTATTTT. Its protein product is CATSDLGTGADTQYF. The genes are TRBV24-1 and TRBJ2-3; TRBD1 agrees at 8 bases. With 0 bases clipped from V and 4 bases from J, the junction kept 2 bases outside the gene matches. CDR1 is KGHDR, CDR2 SFDVKD, per germline. The CDR3 has 15 amino acids.

The chain employs TRBV29-1 and TRBJ2-3; D not certain. The CDR3 is made up of 10 amino acids. Per the germline V gene, CDR1 is SQVTM and CDR2 is ANQGSEA. V was trimmed by 8 bases and J by 1 base, leaving 4 bases between them. CDR3 nucleotide sequence: TGCAGCTCCGGCACAGATACGCAGTATTTT. Translating it yields CSSGTDTQYF.

The V call is TRBV24-1, the J call TRBJ2-3; a possible D gene is TRBD2 (6 bases). Germline lookup yields CDR1 KGHDR and CDR2 SFDVKD. V was trimmed by 4 bases and J by 1 base, leaving 14 bases between them. This CDR3 comprises 16 residues. CDR3 sequence (DNA): TGTGCCACCAGTGAGGCGGGACTTCTTGGCACAGATACGCAGTATTTT. Residues: CATSEAGLLGTDTQYF.

This chain joins TRBV5-4 and TRBJ2-1; 12 bases align to TRBD1. CDR1 is SGHNT, CDR2 YYREEE, per germline (reference sequence). V shed 4 bases and J 5 bases; nucleotides not matched to a gene: 7. There are 16 residues in the CDR3. CDR3 DNA: TGTGCCAGCAGCCGAGGGGGACAGGGGGCAAACAATGAGCAGTTCTTC. Translated: CASSRGGQGANNEQFF.

This clone was found once. This chain uses TRBV5-1 with TRBJ2-7; possibly TRBD1 for D (6 bases). The CDR3 is made up of 13 amino acids. Germline V lookup: CDR1 SGHRS, CDR2 YFSETQ. Trimming cost V 4 bases and J 6 bases, with 14 bases left between them. CDR3 in amino acids: CASSPKTGTEQYF. DNA of the CDR3: TGCGCCAGCAGCCCAAAAACAGGGACCGAGCAGTACTTC.

The rearrangement uses TRBV21-1 and TRBJ1-5. TRBV21-1 is described as a pseudogene. The length of the CDR3 is 16 residues. CDR3 in amino acids: CASSKGGGAGNQPQHF. CDR3 DNA: TGTGCCAGCAGCAAAGGGGGGGGCGCCGGCAATCAGCCCCAGCATTTT.

The CDR3 sequence is CASSSRTSGGQNTGELFF. The CDR3 bases are TGTGCCAGCAGCTCTCGGACTAGCGGGGGCCAGAACACCGGGGAGCTGTTTTTT. V usage is TRBV7-3 and J usage is TRBJ2-2; 13 nucleotides align to TRBD2. The CDR3 sequence is 18 residues long. V gave up 4 bases and J gave up 1 base; unmatched junction bases: 6. Germline V gene sequence: CDR1 SGHTA, CDR2 FQGTGA.

The rearrangement joins TRBV10-1 to TRBJ2-3, with 16 bases that match TRBD2. This CDR3 is built from 19 residues. CDR1 and CDR2 from the germline V gene are WNHNN and SYGVQD (reference sequence). The V and J ends lost 6 bases and 2 bases, in that order; junction bases with no gene match: 11. The CDR3 region has the DNA TGCGCCAGCAGCCAGGGACTAGCGGGGGGGCGGTTGGTCACAGATACGCAGTATTTT. It yields the protein CASSQGLAGGRLVTDTQYF.

The chain employs TRBV6-5 and TRBJ1-4; the match to TRBD1 covers 9 bases. The CDR3 consists of 11 residues. CDR1 and CDR2 (germline): MNHEY, SVGAGI. V lost 4 bases, J lost 13 bases, and 1 base stayed unmatched. The DNA of the CDR3 is TGTGCCAGCAGTTCGGACAGGGGACTGTTTTTT. Amino acid sequence: CASSSDRGLFF.

This rearrangement joins TRBV19 to TRBJ1-4; 8 nucleotides match TRBD1. V gave up 4 bases and J gave up 6 bases; unmatched junction bases: 10. The germline CDR1 and CDR2 sequences are LNHDA and SQIVND (reference sequence). This CDR3 contains 16 residues. The CDR3 DNA is TGTGCCAGTAGTAGCGCCGGACAGGGAGGATATGAAAAACTGTTTTTT. Encoded protein: CASSSAGQGGYEKLFF.

The rearrangement joins TRBV7-8 to TRBJ2-7; D is undetermined. Germline V gene sequence: CDR1 SGHVS, CDR2 FQNEAQ. V shed 5 bases and J shed 0 bases, with 14 bases lying between them. This CDR3 is 15 amino acids long. CDR3 DNA sequence: TGTGCCAGCAGCCACGAGCCACTTACCTCCTACGAGCAGTACTTC. Amino acid sequence: CASSHEPLTSYEQYF.

This clone was detected only once. This chain uses TRBV6-5 with TRBJ1-1, with TRBD1 as a possible D gene (6 bases). The CDR3 contains 15 residues. The germline V gene encodes CDR1 MNHEY and CDR2 SVGAGI. The V end was cut by 7 bases, the J end by 4 bases, with 19 bases between. The chain's CDR3 is CASMEGGGGSTEAFF. Written as DNA, the CDR3 is TGTGCCAGCATGGAGGGGGGAGGGGGGAGCACTGAAGCTTTCTTT.

J is TRBJ1-6 and V is TRBV19; tentative D call: TRBD1 (5 bases). With 7 bases removed from V and 9 bases from J, the gap between germline ends came to 13 bases. Germline V gives CDR1 LNHDA, CDR2 SQIVND (reference sequence). This CDR3 comprises 13 residues. Here the CDR3 DNA reads TGTGCCAGTACCCAGGGTTCGGGTTCACCCCTCCACTTT. Protein sequence: CASTQGSGSPLHF.

The chain uses TRBV7-3 and TRBJ2-1; TRBD1 might be the D (6 bases). The CDR3 length is 15 residues. Trimming took 5 bases from V and 1 from J, leaving 12 bases between them. Germline V gives CDR1 SGHTA, CDR2 FQGTGA. For the CDR3, the DNA is TGTGCCAGCAGCCCCACAGGGCTTTCCTACAATGAGCAGTTCTTC. This translates into CASSPTGLSYNEQFF.

J is TRBJ1-2 and V is TRBV19; 12 bases are shared with TRBD1. The length of the CDR3 is 13 residues. The V gene end was trimmed by 5 bases and the J gene end by 7 bases; junction bases not matched to a gene: 2. The germline gives CDR1 LNHDA, CDR2 SQIVND (reference sequence). The CDR3, as DNA: TGTGCCAGTAGTCCGGGACAGGGGGCTGGCTACACCTTC. Its protein is CASSPGQGAGYTF.